These 10 T cell receptor beta chains were sequenced from one sample in a study of OX40 agonist ivuxolimab in advanced cancers. The data were produced by immunoSEQ multiplex PCR, yet TCRdb's version contains in-frame clones alone and is incomplete. The table has roughly 14,000 clones, roughly 77% seen once; the top ten hold roughly 14%. Sequenced here: CD4+ or CD8+ T cells sorted from blood, sampled in a trial of the OX40 agonist ivuxolimab. Receptors originate from an adult with an advanced solid tumor such as melanoma, head and neck, liver or kidney cancer.

The chain couples TRBV5-8 to TRBJ1-4, with 9 bases matching TRBD1. The CDR3 has 14 amino acids. Germline V gene sequence: CDR1 SGHTS, CDR2 YDEGEE. With 4 bases clipped from V and 8 bases from J, the junction kept 6 bases outside the gene matches. The CDR3 nucleotides are TGTGCCAGCAGCCCGGGACAGGGAGGAGAAAAACTGTTTTTT. It yields the protein CASSPGQGGEKLFF.

This rearrangement joins TRBV11-2 to TRBJ2-3; D is ambiguous. The length of the CDR3 is 12 residues. Germline CDR1 reads SGHAT; CDR2 reads FQNNGV. V was pared by 6 bases and J by 2 bases, with 6 bases between. The CDR3 DNA reads as TGTGCCAGCAGACAGTACACAGATACGCAGTATTTT. Residues: CASRQYTDTQYF.

V and J are TRBV30 and TRBJ1-2, with D uncertain. The CDR3 has 14 residues. Germline CDR1 GTSNPN, CDR2 SVGIG (reference sequence). The V and J ends lost 2 bases and 5 bases respectively, with 15 bases between them. The CDR3 here is CAWSHLTGEYGYTF. CDR3 DNA sequence: TGTGCCTGGAGTCACCTTACCGGGGAATATGGCTACACCTTC.

J is TRBJ2-3 and V is TRBV7-2, with D uncertain. Trimming took off 5 bases at V and 4 bases at J, with 16 bases between the two ends. This CDR3 spans 15 amino acids. Looked up from germline, CDR1 is SGHTA and CDR2 is FQGNSA. CDR3 in amino acids: CASSHTHSRSDTQYF. Written as DNA, the CDR3 is TGTGCCAGCAGCCATACACACTCGAGGTCAGATACGCAGTATTTT. The full variable domain, completed using reference TRBV7-2 and TRBJ2-3, is GAGVSQSPSNKVTEKGKDVELRCDPISGHTALYWYRQSLGQGLEFLIYFQGNSAPDKSGLPSDRFSAERTGGSVSTLTIQRTQQEDSAVYLCASSHTHSRSDTQYFGPGTRLTVL.

This clone was counted between two and nine times. This chain uses TRBV19 with TRBJ2-6; TRBD2 is a possible D gene (6 bases). The CDR3 covers 16 residues. Germline V gives CDR1 LNHDA, CDR2 SQIVND (reference sequence). Trimming cost V 7 bases and J 0 bases, with 13 bases left between them. The CDR3: CASTADGGSGANVLTF. CDR3 DNA: TGTGCCAGTACAGCGGACGGGGGCTCTGGGGCCAACGTCCTGACTTTC.

The gene calls are TRBV30 and TRBJ1-4, with 9 nucleotides matching TRBD1. Trimming removed 2 bases from V and 0 bases from J; junction bases left unmatched: 7. The CDR3 extends over 17 amino acids. Germline CDR1 and CDR2: GTSNPN and SVGIG (reference sequence). The CDR3, as DNA: TGTGCCTGGAGTTCCGGGACAGGGCCAACAACTAATGAAAAACTGTTTTTT. Translation gives CAWSSGTGPTTNEKLFF. The full variable domain, in which reference TRBV30 and TRBJ1-4 provide the parts outside the CDR3, is SQTIHQWPATLVQPVGSPLSLECTVEGTSNPNLYWYRQAAGRGLQLLFYSVGIGQISSEVPQNLSASRPQDRQFILSSKKLLLSDSGFYLCAWSSGTGPTTNEKLFFGSGTQLSVL.

V and J are TRBV18 and TRBJ2-1, with 7 positions matching TRBD1. This CDR3 comprises 17 residues. In germline, CDR1 is KGHSH, CDR2 LQKENI. The J segment lost 0 bases and the V segment lost 3 bases, leaving 8 bases of the junction unmatched. CDR3 in amino acids: CASSPTGPLSSYNEQFF. The CDR3 nucleotides are TGTGCCAGCTCACCGACAGGGCCCCTAAGCTCCTACAATGAGCAGTTCTTC.

The CDR3, as DNA: TGTGCCAGCAGTTCATCGGGGACAGGGAAGTCTAGCTATGGCTACACCTTC. As protein: CASSSSGTGKSSYGYTF. This sequence joins TRBV27 and TRBJ1-2; TRBD1 matches 9 bases. Germline CDR1 and CDR2: MNHEY and SMNVEV (reference sequence). This CDR3 spans 17 amino acids. The V and J ends lost 4 bases and 4 bases, in that order; junction bases with no gene match: 13.

The chain carries TRBV11-1 and TRBJ1-6, with 9 bases matching TRBD1. The CDR3 sequence is 15 residues long. Germline CDR1 reads SGHAT; CDR2 reads FQDESV (reference sequence). After removal of 6 bases from V and 8 bases from J, the junction contained 8 bases not matched to a gene. CDR3: CASSSTGGGYSPLHF. Written as DNA, the CDR3 is TGTGCCAGCAGTTCAACAGGGGGCGGTTATTCACCCCTCCACTTT. The full variable domain, its missing parts supplied by reference TRBV11-1 and TRBJ1-6, is EAEVAQSPRYKITEKSQAVAFWCDPISGHATLYWYRQILGQGPELLVQFQDESVVDDSQLPKDRFSAERLKGVDSTLKIQPAELGDSAMYLCASSSTGGGYSPLHFGNGTRLTVT.

This clone was seen just once. V and J are TRBV11-2 and TRBJ2-7, with 7 bases aligning to TRBD1. The V and J ends lost 1 base and 2 bases, in that order; junction bases with no gene match: 2. The CDR3 loop spans 14 amino acids. Looked up from germline, CDR1 is SGHAT and CDR2 is FQNNGV. This CDR3 reads CASSLVQGAYEQYF. CDR3 DNA sequence: TGTGCCAGCAGCTTAGTGCAGGGGGCCTACGAGCAGTACTTC.